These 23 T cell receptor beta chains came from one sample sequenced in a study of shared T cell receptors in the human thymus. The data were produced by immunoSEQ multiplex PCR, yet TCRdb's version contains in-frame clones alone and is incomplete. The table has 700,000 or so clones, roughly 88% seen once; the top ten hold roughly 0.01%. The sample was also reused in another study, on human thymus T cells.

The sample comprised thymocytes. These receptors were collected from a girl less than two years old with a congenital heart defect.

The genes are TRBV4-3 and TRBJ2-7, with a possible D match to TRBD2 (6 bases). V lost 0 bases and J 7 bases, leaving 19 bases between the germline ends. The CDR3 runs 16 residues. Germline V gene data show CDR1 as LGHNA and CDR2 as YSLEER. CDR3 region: CASSQERRRGGGEQYF. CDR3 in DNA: TGCGCCAGCAGCCAAGAACGTCGCAGAGGTGGGGGGGAGCAGTACTTC.

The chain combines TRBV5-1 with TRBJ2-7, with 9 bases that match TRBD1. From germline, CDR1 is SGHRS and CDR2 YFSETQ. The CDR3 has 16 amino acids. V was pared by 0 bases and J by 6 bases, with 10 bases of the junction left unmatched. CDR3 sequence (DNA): TGCGCCAGCAGCTTGGCCCGGGACAGGGTATCATTCGAGCAGTACTTC. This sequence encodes CASSLARDRVSFEQYF.

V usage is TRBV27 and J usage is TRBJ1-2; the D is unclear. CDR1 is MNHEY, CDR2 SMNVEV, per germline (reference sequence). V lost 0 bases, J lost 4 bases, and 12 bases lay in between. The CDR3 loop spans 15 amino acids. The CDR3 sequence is CASSLSGGGGYGYTF. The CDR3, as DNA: TGTGCCAGCAGTTTATCTGGTGGCGGTGGCTATGGCTACACCTTC.

The DNA for the CDR3 is TGCGCCAGCAGCCTGAGGTCGGGCAATCAGCCCCAGCATTTT. As protein: CASSLRSGNQPQHF. The chain uses TRBV4-3 and TRBJ1-5; D not resolved. CDR3 size: 14 residues. Germline V gene data show CDR1 as LGHNA and CDR2 as YSLEER. V lost 4 bases and J 2 bases, leaving 9 bases between the germline ends.

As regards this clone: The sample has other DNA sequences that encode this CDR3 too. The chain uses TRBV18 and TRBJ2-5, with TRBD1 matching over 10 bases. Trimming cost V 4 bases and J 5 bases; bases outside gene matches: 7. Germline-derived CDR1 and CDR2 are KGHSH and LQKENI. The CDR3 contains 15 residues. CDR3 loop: CASSLRDRGVETQYF. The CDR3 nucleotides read TGTGCCAGCTCACTTAGGGACAGGGGAGTGGAGACCCAGTACTTC.

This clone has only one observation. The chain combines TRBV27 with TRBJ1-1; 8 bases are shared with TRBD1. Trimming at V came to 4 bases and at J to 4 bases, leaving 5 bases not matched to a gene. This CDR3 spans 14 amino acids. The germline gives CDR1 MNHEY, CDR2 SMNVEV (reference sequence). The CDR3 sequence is CASSYRTGSTEAFF. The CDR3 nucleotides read TGTGCCAGCAGTTACCGGACAGGGAGCACTGAAGCTTTCTTT.

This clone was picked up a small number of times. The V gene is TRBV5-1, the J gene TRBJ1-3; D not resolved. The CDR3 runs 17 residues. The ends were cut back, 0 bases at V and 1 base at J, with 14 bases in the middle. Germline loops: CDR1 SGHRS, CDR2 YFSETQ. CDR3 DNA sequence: TGCGCCAGCAGCTTGGCCGGTCAAGAAAATTCTGGAAACACCATATATTTT. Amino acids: CASSLAGQENSGNTIYF.

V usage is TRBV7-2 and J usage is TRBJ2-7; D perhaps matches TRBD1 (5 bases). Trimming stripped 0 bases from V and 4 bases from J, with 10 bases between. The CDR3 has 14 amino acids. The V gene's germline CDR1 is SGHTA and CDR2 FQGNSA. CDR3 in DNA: TGTGCCAGCAGCTTAGCGTTCAGGGTTTACGAGCAGTACTTC. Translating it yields CASSLAFRVYEQYF.

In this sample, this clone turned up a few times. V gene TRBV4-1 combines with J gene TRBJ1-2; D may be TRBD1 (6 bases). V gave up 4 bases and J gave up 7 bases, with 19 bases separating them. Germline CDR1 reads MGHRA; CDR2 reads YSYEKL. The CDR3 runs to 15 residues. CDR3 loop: CASSRRACGGVGYTF. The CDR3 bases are TGCGCCAGCAGCCGGAGAGCCTGTGGGGGCGTTGGCTACACCTTC.

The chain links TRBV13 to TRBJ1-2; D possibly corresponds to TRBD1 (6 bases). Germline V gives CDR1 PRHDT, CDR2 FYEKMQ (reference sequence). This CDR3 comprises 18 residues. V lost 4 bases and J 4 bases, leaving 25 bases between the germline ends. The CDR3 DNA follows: TGTGCCAGCAGCTCTACAGGGCCGGCCGGGAGGGGGGCCTATGGCTACACCTTC. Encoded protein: CASSSTGPAGRGAYGYTF.

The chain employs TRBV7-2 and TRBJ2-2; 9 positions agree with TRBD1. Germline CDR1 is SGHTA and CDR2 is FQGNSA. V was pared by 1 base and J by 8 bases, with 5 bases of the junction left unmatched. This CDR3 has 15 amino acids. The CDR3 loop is CASSLGDREDGELFF. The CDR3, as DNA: TGTGCCAGCAGCTTAGGGGACAGGGAGGATGGGGAGCTGTTTTTT. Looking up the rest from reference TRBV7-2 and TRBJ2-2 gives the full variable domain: GAGVSQSPSNKVTEKGKDVELRCDPISGHTALYWYRQSLGQGLEFLIYFQGNSAPDKSGLPSDRFSAERTGGSVSTLTIQRTQQEDSAVYLCASSLGDREDGELFFGEGSRLTVL.

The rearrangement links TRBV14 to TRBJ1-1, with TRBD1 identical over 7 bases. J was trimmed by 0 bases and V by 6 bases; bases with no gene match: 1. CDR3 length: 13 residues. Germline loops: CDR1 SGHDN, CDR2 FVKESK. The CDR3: CASRTGMNTEAFF. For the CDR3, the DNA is TGTGCCAGCAGGACAGGGATGAACACTGAAGCTTTCTTT.

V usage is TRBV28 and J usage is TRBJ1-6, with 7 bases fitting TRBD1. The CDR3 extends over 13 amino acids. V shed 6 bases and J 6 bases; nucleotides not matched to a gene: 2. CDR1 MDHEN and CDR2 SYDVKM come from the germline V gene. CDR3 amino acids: CASRGQINSPLHF. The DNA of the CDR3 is TGTGCCAGCAGGGGACAGATTAATTCACCCCTCCACTTT.

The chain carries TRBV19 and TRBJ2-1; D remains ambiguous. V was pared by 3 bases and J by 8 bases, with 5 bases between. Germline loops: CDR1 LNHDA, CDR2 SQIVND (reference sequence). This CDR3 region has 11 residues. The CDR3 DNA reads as TGTGCCAGTAGTATTAGTTATGAGCAGTTCTTC. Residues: CASSISYEQFF. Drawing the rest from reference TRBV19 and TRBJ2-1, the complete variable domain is DGGITQSPKYLFRKEGQNVTLSCEQNLNHDAMYWYRQDPGQGLRLIYYSQIVNDFQKGDIAEGYSVSREKKESFPLTVTSAQKNPTAFYLCASSISYEQFFGPGTRLTVL.

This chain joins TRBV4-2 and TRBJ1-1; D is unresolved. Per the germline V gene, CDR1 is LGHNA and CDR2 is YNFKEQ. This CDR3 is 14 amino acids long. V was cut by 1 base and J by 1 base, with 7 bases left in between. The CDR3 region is CASSQAGGNTEAFF. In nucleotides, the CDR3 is TGTGCCAGCAGCCAAGCGGGAGGGAACACTGAAGCTTTCTTT.

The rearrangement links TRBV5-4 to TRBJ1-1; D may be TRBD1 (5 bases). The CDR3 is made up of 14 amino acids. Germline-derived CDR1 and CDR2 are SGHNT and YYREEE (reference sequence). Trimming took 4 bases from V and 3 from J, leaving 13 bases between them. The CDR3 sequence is CASSPRDCHTEAFF. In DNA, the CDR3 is TGTGCCAGCAGCCCCCGGGACTGTCACACTGAAGCTTTCTTT. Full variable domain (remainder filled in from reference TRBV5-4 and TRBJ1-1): ETGVTQSPTHLIKTRGQQVTLRCSSQSGHNTVSWYQQALGQGPQFIFQYYREEENGRGNFPPRFSGLQFPNYSSELNVNALELDDSALYLCASSPRDCHTEAFFGQGTRLTVV.

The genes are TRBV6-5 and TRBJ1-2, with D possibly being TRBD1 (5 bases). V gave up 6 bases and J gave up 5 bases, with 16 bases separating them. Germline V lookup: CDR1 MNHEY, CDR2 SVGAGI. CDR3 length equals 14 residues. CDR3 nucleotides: TGTGCCAGCAGCCAGGGCGGCCGGGCGTATGGCTACACCTTC. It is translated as CASSQGGRAYGYTF.

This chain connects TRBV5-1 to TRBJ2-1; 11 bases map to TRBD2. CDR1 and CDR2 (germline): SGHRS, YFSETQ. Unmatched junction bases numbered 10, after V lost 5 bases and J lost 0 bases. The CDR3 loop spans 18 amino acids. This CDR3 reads CASRKTSGTISSYNEQFF. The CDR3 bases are TGCGCCAGCAGGAAGACTAGCGGGACGATAAGCTCCTACAATGAGCAGTTCTTC.

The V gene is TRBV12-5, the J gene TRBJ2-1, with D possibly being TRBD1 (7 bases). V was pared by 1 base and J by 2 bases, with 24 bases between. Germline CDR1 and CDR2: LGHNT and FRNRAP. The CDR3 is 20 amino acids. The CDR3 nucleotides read TGTGCTAGTGGTTTGGGTCGGACAGGCCCCGGGCTAGCGCCCTACAATGAGCAGTTCTTC. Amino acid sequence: CASGLGRTGPGLAPYNEQFF.

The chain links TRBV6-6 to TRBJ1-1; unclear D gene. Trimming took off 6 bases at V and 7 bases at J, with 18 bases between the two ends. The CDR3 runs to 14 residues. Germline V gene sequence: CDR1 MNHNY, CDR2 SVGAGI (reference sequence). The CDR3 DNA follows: TGTGCCAGCAGCCGGTTTCGGGTGGTCGGTGAAGCTTTCTTT. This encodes CASSRFRVVGEAFF.

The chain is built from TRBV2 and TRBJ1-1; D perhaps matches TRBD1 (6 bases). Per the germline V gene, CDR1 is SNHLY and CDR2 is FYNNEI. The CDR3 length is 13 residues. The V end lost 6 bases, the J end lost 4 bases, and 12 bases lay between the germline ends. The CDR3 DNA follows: TGTGCCAGCAGCGTACAGGGACGCACTGAAGCTTTCTTT. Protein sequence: CASSVQGRTEAFF.

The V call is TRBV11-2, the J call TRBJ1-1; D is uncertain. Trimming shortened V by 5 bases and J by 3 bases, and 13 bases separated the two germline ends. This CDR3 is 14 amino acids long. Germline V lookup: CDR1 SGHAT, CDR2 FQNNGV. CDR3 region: CASSNTARDTEAFF. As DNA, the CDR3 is TGTGCCAGCAGCAACACTGCGAGGGACACTGAAGCTTTCTTT.

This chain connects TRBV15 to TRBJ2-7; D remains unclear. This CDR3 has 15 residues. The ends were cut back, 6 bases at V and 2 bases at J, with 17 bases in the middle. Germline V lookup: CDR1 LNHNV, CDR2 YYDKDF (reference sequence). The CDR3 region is CATSSNASTPYEQYF. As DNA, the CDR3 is TGTGCCACCAGTTCGAATGCGTCCACGCCCTACGAGCAGTACTTC.